The 5 T cell receptor beta chains presented below share a single source sample, sequenced in a study of tumor-infiltrating lymphocytes in oesophageal squamous cell carcinoma. TCRdb analysed the PCR reads with MiXCR anew, one entry per CDR3 protein. Counted here are approximately 17,000 distinct CDR3 sequences, 44% occurring once; the ten biggest clones make up about 42%. Sequencing was carried out using blood. The receptors were sampled from a female donor with esophageal squamous cell carcinoma.

This clonotype was detected a few times. V gene TRBV7-2 combines with J gene TRBJ1-1; 9 nucleotides line up with TRBD1. V shed 3 bases and J 0 bases; nucleotides not matched to a gene: 5. The germline V gene has CDR1 SGHTA and CDR2 FQGNSA. The CDR3 consists of 16 residues. This chain's CDR3 is CASSFGGQGLNTEAFF. In DNA form, the CDR3 reads TGTGCCAGCAGCTTCGGGGGACAGGGATTGAACACTGAAGCTTTCTTT.

This clonotype is judged medium-sized (0.01 to 0.1%). The chain carries TRBV7-6 and TRBJ2-7; 8 bases are a match to TRBD1. V trimming: 5 bases; J trimming: 2 bases; junction bases outside the gene matches: 5. This CDR3 spans 14 amino acids. CDR1 and CDR2 from the germline V gene are SGHVS and FNYEAQ. CDR3 nucleotide sequence: TGTGCCAGCAGCCCCGGGACAGGTACCTACGAGCAGTACTTC. The encoded protein is CASSPGTGTYEQYF. Drawing the rest from reference TRBV7-6 and TRBJ2-7, the complete variable domain is GAGVSQSPRYKVTKRGQDVALRCDPISGHVSLYWYRQALGQGPEFLTYFNYEAQQDKSGLPNDRFSAERPEGSISTLTIQRTEQRDSAMYRCASSPGTGTYEQYFGPGTRLTVT.

Comment on this clonotype: The conserved final phenylalanine or tryptophan is absent from the CDR3, which likely points to a read error. The DNA is omitted, as the CDR3 cannot be located on it reliably, and the CDR3 follows TCRdb's listing. The chain carries TRBV28 and TRBJ2-5; the table's D call of TRBD2 was not tested on the DNA. The CDR3 length is 16 residues, termini included. The germline V gene encodes CDR1 MDHEN and CDR2 SYDVKM. CDR3 in amino acids: CASSLERAISALHFGN.

The rearrangement joins TRBV6-1 to TRBJ2-1, with unresolved D. With the DNA end fitting TRBJ2-5 better, the J assignment may be wrong. From germline, CDR1 is MNHNS and CDR2 SASEGT. CDR3 length equals 13 residues. The CDR3 here is CASSYGRKETQYF. The CDR3 DNA sequence: TGTGCCAGCAGTTACGGGCGGAAAGAGACCCAGTACTTC.

The sample holds many counts of this clonotype. The rearrangement uses TRBV6-6 and TRBJ2-7, with 11 positions matching TRBD2. This CDR3 has 17 amino acids. J gave up 0 bases and V 2 bases, and 6 bases lay outside the gene matches. Per germline, CDR1 MNHNY and CDR2 SVGAGI (reference sequence). Here the CDR3 DNA reads TGTGCCAGCAGTTACACCCATGGACTAGCGGGCTCCTACGAGCAGTACTTC. This sequence encodes CASSYTHGLAGSYEQYF.